This note documents a single T cell receptor beta chain sequence. What it recognizes is unknown. Hyperthyroidism patients had new diagnoses, durations under 2 months, and ages of 18 to 65. RNA transcripts were the source from which TCR beta CDR3 regions were amplified. An initial RT-PCR round employing HTBI primers preceded a second-round multiplex PCR. TCRdb reanalysed the multiplex PCR reads using MiXCR and keeps one entry per CDR3 protein. Here the sample spans about 1.1 million distinct CDR3 sequences, less than 45% being singletons. This record belongs to a study of Graves' ophthalmopathy and Graves' hyperthyroidism. This CDR3 comprises 15 residues. Per the germline V gene, CDR1 is SNHLY and CDR2 is FYNNEI. V lost 4 bases and J lost 5, with 14 bases in between. Study-level points and caveats: Using a 13-signature model, the authors split ophthalmopathy from stable hyperthyroidism, with under 90% sensitivity and 65% to 82% specificity. The model's ophthalmopathy progression predictions had approximately 69% sensitivity and 72% to 75% specificity.

The sample comprised peripheral blood or thyroid tissue (not recorded which). The chain links TRBV2 to TRBJ1-4; a possible D gene is TRBD1 (5 bases). This clonotype was obtained from an adult man with Graves' hyperthyroidism. Written as DNA, the CDR3 is TGTGCCAGCAGTGGGTCTGACAGACTGAATGAAAAACTGTTTTTT. Translating it yields CASSGSDRLNEKLFF.